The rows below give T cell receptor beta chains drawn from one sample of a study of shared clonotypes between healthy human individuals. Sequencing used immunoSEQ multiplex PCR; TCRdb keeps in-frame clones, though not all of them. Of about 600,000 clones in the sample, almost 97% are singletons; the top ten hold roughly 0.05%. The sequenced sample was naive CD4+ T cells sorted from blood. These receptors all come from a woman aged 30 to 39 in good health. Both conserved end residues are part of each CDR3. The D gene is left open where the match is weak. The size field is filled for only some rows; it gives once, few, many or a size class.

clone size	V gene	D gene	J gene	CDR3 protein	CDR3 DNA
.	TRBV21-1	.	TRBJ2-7	CASSAGQGAASEQYF	TGTGCCAGCAGCGCGGGACAGGGGGCAGCGTCCGAGCAGTACTTC
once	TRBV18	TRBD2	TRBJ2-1	CASSPVSGSSYNEQFF	TGTGCCAGCTCACCAGTAAGCGGGAGCTCCTACAATGAGCAGTTCTTC
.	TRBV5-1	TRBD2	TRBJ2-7	CASRTRAGGAEQYF	TGCGCCAGCAGGACCAGAGCGGGAGGAGCCGAGCAGTACTTC
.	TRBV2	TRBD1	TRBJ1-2	CASNLGTVYGYTF	TGTGCCAGCAACCTCGGGACAGTCTATGGCTACACCTTC
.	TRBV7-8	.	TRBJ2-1	CASSLAGRISNEQFF	TGTGCCAGCAGCTTAGCTGGACGGATTTCCAATGAGCAGTTCTTC
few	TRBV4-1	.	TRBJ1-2	CASSPRDGANYGYTF	TGCGCCAGCAGCCCCCGTGATGGGGCGAACTATGGCTACACCTTC
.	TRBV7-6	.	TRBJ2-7	CASSLSGPGYEQYF	TGTGCCAGCAGCTTATCCGGTCCGGGCTACGAGCAGTACTTC
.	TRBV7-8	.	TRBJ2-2	CASSLGSGARVTGELFF	TGTGCCAGCAGCTTAGGATCAGGGGCGCGGGTCACCGGGGAGCTGTTTTTT
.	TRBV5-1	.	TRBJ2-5	CASSLVVEETQYF	TGCGCCAGCAGCTTGGTGGTCGAAGAGACCCAGTACTTC
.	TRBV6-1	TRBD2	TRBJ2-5	CASSGTSGSETQYF	TGTGCCAGCAGTGGGACTAGCGGGAGTGAGACCCAGTACTTC
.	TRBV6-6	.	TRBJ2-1	CASRAEPYNEQFF	TGTGCCAGCAGGGCCGAGCCCTACAATGAGCAGTTCTTC
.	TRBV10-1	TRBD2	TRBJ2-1	CASSRAGGSSYNEQFF	TGCGCCAGCAGTCGCGCGGGGGGCAGCTCCTACAATGAGCAGTTCTTC
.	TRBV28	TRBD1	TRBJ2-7	CASSTQQGISYEQYF	TGTGCCAGCTCCACTCAACAGGGGATCTCCTACGAGCAGTACTTC
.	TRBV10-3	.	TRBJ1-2	CAISPGTDRYGYTF	TGTGCCATCAGTCCTGGGACGGACCGCTATGGCTACACCTTC
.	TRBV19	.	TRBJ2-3	CASSMVPPADTQYF	TGTGCCAGTAGTATGGTACCCCCGGCAGATACGCAGTATTTT
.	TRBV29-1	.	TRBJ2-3	CSVGLGTDTQYF	TGCAGCGTTGGGTTGGGGACAGATACGCAGTATTTT